This T cell receptor (beta chain) came from a study of graft-versus-host responses after intestinal transplantation. Data came from immunoSEQ multiplex PCR; TCRdb stores just in-frame clones and leaves some out. The sample yields around 120,000 clones, 95% seen once. Study-wide findings and caveats: GvH clones appeared in recipient marrow, some first in ileum or blood.

This CDR3 has 13 residues. Between the trimmed V and J ends, which lost 4 bases and 2 bases, there was a span of 9 bases. Germline V gene sequence: CDR1 LNHNV, CDR2 YYDKDF (reference sequence). A note on this clone: The antigen is undetermined.

The J gene is TRBJ2-7, the V gene TRBV15; a weak D match, TRBD2 (6 bases). This sequence originates from a human donor who received an intestinal transplant. This specimen consisted of unstimulated CD8+ T cells sorted from spleen or lymph node cells, obtained before intestinal transplant. CDR3 nucleotide sequence: TGTGCCACCAGCACCTCGGGGGCCTACGAGCAGTACTTC. As protein: CATSTSGAYEQYF.